This section outlines one TCR beta chain sequence together with its context. The antigen remains undetermined. Of the isolated RNA, all was reverse transcribed, and so the sequenced material was expressed TCRB transcripts. The table came from immunoSEQ multiplex PCR; TCRdb's copy has only in-frame clones and leaves some out. The table has some 280,000 clones, roughly an eighth seen once. The data were obtained in a study of beta chain features in type 1 diabetes. Study results and limitations: Relative to healthy donors, patients appeared to have naive, central memory and Treg TCRB repertoires that were more similar. Type 1 diabetes patients showed a moderate but significant shortening of TCRB CDR3s in all four CD4+ subsets.

The sample taken for sequencing was naive CD4+ T cells from blood. This sequence was found in a man between 25 and 39 years old with type 1 diabetes.

The CDR3, as DNA: TGTGCCAGCTCTCGGACTAGCGGTCCCAACTACGAGCAGTACTTC. It encodes CASSRTSGPNYEQYF. V is TRBV18 and J is TRBJ2-7, with 10 bases aligning to TRBD2. The CDR3 contains 15 residues. Trimming took 6 bases from V and 3 from J; bases not matched to a gene: 8. Germline CDR1 is KGHSH and CDR2 is LQKENI.